This entry concerns a single T cell receptor (beta chain). Its antigen is not known. These data come from a study of Ad26.COV2.S vaccination and SARS-CoV-2 variants. Points from the study as a whole: The study found similar non-spike TCR breadth in vaccine and placebo recipients.

The treatment was: some 20 received Ad26.COV2.S at low or high dose, single or two shots; five or six received placebo; per-sample allocation not given. Collection of samples fell on day 63 after the first vaccine or placebo injection. The CDR3 is made up of 14 amino acids. The V end was cut by 7 bases, the J end by 6 bases, with 16 bases between. Germline V gene lookup returns CDR1 GTSNPN and CDR2 SVGIG (reference sequence). TCRdb keeps only in-frame clones here, not all; method: immunoSEQ multiplex PCR. Of hundreds of thousands of clones listed, 89% are singletons. This clonotype originated in a person between 18 and 65 years old who received the Ad26.COV2.S COVID-19 vaccine or a placebo. Specimen: peripheral blood, collected in a trial of Ad26.COV2.S vaccine versus placebo. This rearrangement joins TRBV30 to TRBJ1-6, with a weak D call TRBD1 (5 bases). CDR3 in amino acids: CASEPGRLNSPLHF. Here the CDR3 DNA reads TGTGCCTCCGAACCGGGACGGCTTAATTCACCCCTCCACTTT. The full variable domain, its missing parts supplied by reference TRBV30 and TRBJ1-6, is SQTIHQWPATLVQPVGSPLSLECTVEGTSNPNLYWYRQAAGRGLQLLFYSVGIGQISSEVPQNLSASRPQDRQFILSSKKLLLSDSGFYLCASEPGRLNSPLHFGNGTRLTVT.